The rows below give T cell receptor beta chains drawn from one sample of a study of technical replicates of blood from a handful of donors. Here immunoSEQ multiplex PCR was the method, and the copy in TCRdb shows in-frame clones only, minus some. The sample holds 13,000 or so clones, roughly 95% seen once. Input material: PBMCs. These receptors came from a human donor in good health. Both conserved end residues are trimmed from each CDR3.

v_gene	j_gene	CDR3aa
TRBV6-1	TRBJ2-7	ASSESGYEQY
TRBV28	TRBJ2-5	ASSSGDRGTQY
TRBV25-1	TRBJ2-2	ASSRDLNTGELF
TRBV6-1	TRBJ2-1	ASSEEAGGYNEQF
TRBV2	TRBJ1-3	ASSEWDRALGNTIY
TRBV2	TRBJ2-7	ARHTGQIIGH
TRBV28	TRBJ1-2	ASSLSGQALRHT
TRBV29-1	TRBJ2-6	SVEEGGANVLT
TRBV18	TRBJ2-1	ASSPGQGAYNEQF
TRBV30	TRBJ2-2	AWSVGGSVSGELF
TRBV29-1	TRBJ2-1	SVGLHYNEQF
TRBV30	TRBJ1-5	AWSVPDYSNQPQH
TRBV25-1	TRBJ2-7	ASSDPARGSYEQY
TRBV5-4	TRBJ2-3	ASSSRAGGEGTDTQY
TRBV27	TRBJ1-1	ASSPTGLTEAF
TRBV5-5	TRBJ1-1	ASSSEQGAEAF
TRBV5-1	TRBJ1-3	ASSLRTGASGNTIY
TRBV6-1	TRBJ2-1	ASSVSLGDSNEQF
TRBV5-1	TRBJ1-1	ASSLTGPTEAF
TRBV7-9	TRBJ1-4	ASSLGARENEKLF
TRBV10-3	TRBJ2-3	AVLLAGTDTQY
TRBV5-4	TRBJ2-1	ASSPPGQRSYNEQF
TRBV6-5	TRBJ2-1	ASSFGLAGDNEQF
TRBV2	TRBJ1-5	ASSGGLFIVGQPQH
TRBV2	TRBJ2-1	AIENQGTSGSYNEQF
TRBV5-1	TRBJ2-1	ASSGLGSGGSYNEQF
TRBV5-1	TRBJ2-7	ASSQPPLISGFSYEQY
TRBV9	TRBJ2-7	ASSPGWGTGSYEQY
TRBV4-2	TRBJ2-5	ASSASLAGETQY
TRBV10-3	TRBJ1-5	AISEEGRQPQH
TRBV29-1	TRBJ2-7	SGGTGTGGEQY